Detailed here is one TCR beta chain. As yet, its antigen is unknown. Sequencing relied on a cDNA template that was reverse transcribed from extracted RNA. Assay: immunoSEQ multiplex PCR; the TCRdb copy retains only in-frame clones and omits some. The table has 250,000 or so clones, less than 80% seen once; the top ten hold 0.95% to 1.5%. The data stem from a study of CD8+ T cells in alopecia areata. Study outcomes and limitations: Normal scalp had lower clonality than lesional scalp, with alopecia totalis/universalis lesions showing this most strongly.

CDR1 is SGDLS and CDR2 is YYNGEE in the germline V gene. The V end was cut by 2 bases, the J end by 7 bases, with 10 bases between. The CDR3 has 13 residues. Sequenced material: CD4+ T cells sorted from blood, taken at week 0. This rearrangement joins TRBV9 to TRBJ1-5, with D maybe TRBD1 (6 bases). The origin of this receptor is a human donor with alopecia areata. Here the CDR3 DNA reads TGTGCCAGCAGCGTGGGACAAAACCAGCCCCAGCATTTT. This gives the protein CASSVGQNQPQHF.